The 15 T cell receptor beta chains in this list originate from one sample, sequenced in a study of blood T cell repertoires in COVID-19. Data came from immunoSEQ multiplex PCR; TCRdb stores just in-frame clones and leaves some out. The sample has over 100,000 clones; roughly 86% are singletons. The source material was peripheral blood. These receptors all come from a woman in her 70s with COVID-19, enrolled during active disease.

This clone was seen only a few times. The chain recombines TRBV2 with TRBJ1-3, with no clear D. V was trimmed by 8 bases and J by 1 base, leaving 9 bases between them. The CDR3 contains 13 residues. CDR1 is SNHLY, CDR2 FYNNEI, per germline. CDR3 DNA: TGTGCCAGCGGGCCTGTTTCTGGAAACACCATATATTTT. It specifies CASGPVSGNTIYF.

V and J are TRBV28 and TRBJ1-2, with TRBD1 matching over 7 bases. The CDR3 has 13 residues. With 6 bases clipped from V and 6 bases from J, the junction kept 7 bases outside the gene matches. Germline CDR1 reads MDHEN; CDR2 reads SYDVKM. The CDR3 region is CASSIRTGDGYTF. CDR3 DNA: TGTGCCAGCAGCATCCGAACAGGGGATGGCTACACCTTC.

The chain uses TRBV11-1 and TRBJ2-7, with TRBD1 matching over 7 bases. Germline trimming cut 5 bases from V and 6 bases from J; bases unmatched to any gene: 7. CDR3 size: 13 residues. The germline gives CDR1 SGHAT, CDR2 FQDESV (reference sequence). CDR3: CASSPDREGEQYF. The CDR3 nucleotides are TGTGCCAGCAGCCCCGACAGGGAAGGCGAGCAGTACTTC. Looking up the rest from reference TRBV11-1 and TRBJ2-7 gives the full variable domain: EAEVAQSPRYKITEKSQAVAFWCDPISGHATLYWYRQILGQGPELLVQFQDESVVDDSQLPKDRFSAERLKGVDSTLKIQPAELGDSAMYLCASSPDREGEQYFGPGTRLTVT.

The chain is built from TRBV7-8 and TRBJ2-1, with TRBD1 as a possible D gene (5 bases). Germline-derived CDR1 and CDR2 are SGHVS and FQNEAQ. The CDR3 totals 15 residues. Trimming took off 1 base at V and 2 bases at J, with 9 bases between the two ends. The DNA of the CDR3 is TGTGCCAGCAGCTTAGAATTAGGGGCCTACAATGAGCAGTTCTTC. Its translation is CASSLELGAYNEQFF.

The J gene is TRBJ2-1, the V gene TRBV2; TRBD1 agrees at 7 bases. CDR1 and CDR2 (germline): SNHLY, FYNNEI. CDR3 length equals 14 residues. The V and J ends lost 7 bases and 5 bases, in that order; junction bases with no gene match: 8. The CDR3 coding sequence is TGTGCCAGCACCACACAGGGGACCAACAATGAGCAGTTCTTC. Translation gives CASTTQGTNNEQFF.

This rearrangement joins TRBV11-1 to TRBJ2-1; the match to TRBD2 covers 9 bases. The V gene's germline CDR1 is SGHAT and CDR2 FQDESV (reference sequence). CDR3 length: 13 amino acids. V was pared by 10 bases and J by 5 bases, with 6 bases of the junction left unmatched. This chain's CDR3 is CATQRGVNNEQFF. The CDR3 DNA is TGTGCCACCCAGCGGGGGGTTAACAATGAGCAGTTCTTC. Looking up the rest from reference TRBV11-1 and TRBJ2-1 gives the full variable domain: EAEVAQSPRYKITEKSQAVAFWCDPISGHATLYWYRQILGQGPELLVQFQDESVVDDSQLPKDRFSAERLKGVDSTLKIQPAELGDSAMYLCATQRGVNNEQFFGPGTRLTVL.

This rearrangement joins TRBV9 to TRBJ1-5; TRBD1 matches 10 bases. Germline values: CDR1 SGDLS, CDR2 YYNGEE. With V trimmed by 2 bases and J by 2 bases, 4 bases remained unmatched. There are 16 residues in the CDR3. In nucleotides, the CDR3 is TGTGCCAGCAGCGTTCCCGGGACAGGGGGCAATCAGCCCCAGCATTTT. Its protein product is CASSVPGTGGNQPQHF.

This clone was detected once. The J gene is TRBJ1-4, the V gene TRBV3-1 (or the pseudogene TRBV3-2); no reliable D call. CDR1 LGHDT and CDR2 YNNKEL come from the germline V gene (reference sequence). The CDR3 sequence is 15 residues long. Trimming took off 1 base at V and 2 bases at J, with 8 bases between the two ends. The chain's CDR3 is CASSQATMTNEKLFF. In DNA form, the CDR3 reads TGTGCCAGCAGCCAAGCGACTATGACTAATGAAAAACTGTTTTTT.

The gene calls are TRBV19 and TRBJ2-1; weak D call: TRBD1 (6 bases). The CDR3 is made up of 13 amino acids. CDR1 and CDR2 (germline): LNHDA, SQIVND (reference sequence). V lost 5 bases, J lost 2 bases, and 7 bases lay in between. The CDR3 loop is CASSPGAYNEQFF. As DNA, the CDR3 is TGTGCCAGTAGTCCAGGGGCCTACAATGAGCAGTTCTTC.

The genes are TRBV6-5 and TRBJ1-1; perhaps TRBD1 as D (5 bases). Trimming removed 7 bases at V and 10 bases at J, with 19 bases between. This CDR3 spans 13 amino acids. The germline V gene encodes CDR1 MNHEY and CDR2 SVGAGI. The CDR3 is CASTLTAPLGAFF. CDR3 in DNA: TGTGCCAGCACTCTGACAGCACCCCTGGGAGCTTTCTTT.

On this clone: The same CDR3 can be traced to other DNA sequences in this sample. The gene calls are TRBV9 and TRBJ2-2, with D possibly TRBD1 on 5 matching bases. The germline V gene encodes CDR1 SGDLS and CDR2 YYNGEE. The V end lost 2 bases, the J end lost 5 bases, and 7 bases lay between the germline ends. This CDR3 spans 13 amino acids. The chain's CDR3 is CASSVRGTGELFF. The CDR3 nucleotides are TGTGCCAGCAGCGTTAGGGGAACCGGGGAGCTGTTTTTT.

This sequence joins TRBV2 and TRBJ1-1; D is ambiguous. The CDR3 covers 12 residues. Looked up from germline, CDR1 is SNHLY and CDR2 is FYNNEI. V lost 6 bases and J 3 bases, leaving 8 bases between the germline ends. CDR3: CASSSPYTEAFF. For the CDR3, the DNA is TGTGCCAGCAGCAGTCCCTACACTGAAGCTTTCTTT.

The chain recombines TRBV2 with TRBJ2-5, with 7 bases matching TRBD2. The CDR3 contains 14 residues. The trim removed 10 bases at V and 2 bases at J, leaving 10 bases unmatched. CDR1 SNHLY and CDR2 FYNNEI come from the germline V gene. The CDR3 spells CAIPRGTLQETQYF. The CDR3, as DNA: TGTGCCATCCCGCGGGGGACCCTACAAGAGACCCAGTACTTC.

The V call is TRBV7-3, the J call TRBJ2-1; 8 bases align to TRBD1. V dropped 4 bases and J dropped 2; count of bases not matched to a gene: 7. Looked up from germline, CDR1 is SGHTA and CDR2 is FQGTGA. The CDR3 spans 16 residues. CDR3: CASSYIGTGTYNEQFF. CDR3 in DNA: TGTGCCAGCAGCTATATAGGGACAGGCACCTACAATGAGCAGTTCTTC.

This chain connects TRBV5-1 to TRBJ2-1, with D tentatively TRBD2 (6 bases). CDR1 and CDR2 from the germline V gene are SGHRS and YFSETQ. This CDR3 region has 15 residues. The V end was cut by 4 bases, the J end by 7 bases, with 18 bases between. CDR3 amino acids: CASSPSGLEGNEQFF. The CDR3 DNA sequence: TGCGCCAGCAGCCCCTCGGGGCTGGAGGGGAATGAGCAGTTCTTC.